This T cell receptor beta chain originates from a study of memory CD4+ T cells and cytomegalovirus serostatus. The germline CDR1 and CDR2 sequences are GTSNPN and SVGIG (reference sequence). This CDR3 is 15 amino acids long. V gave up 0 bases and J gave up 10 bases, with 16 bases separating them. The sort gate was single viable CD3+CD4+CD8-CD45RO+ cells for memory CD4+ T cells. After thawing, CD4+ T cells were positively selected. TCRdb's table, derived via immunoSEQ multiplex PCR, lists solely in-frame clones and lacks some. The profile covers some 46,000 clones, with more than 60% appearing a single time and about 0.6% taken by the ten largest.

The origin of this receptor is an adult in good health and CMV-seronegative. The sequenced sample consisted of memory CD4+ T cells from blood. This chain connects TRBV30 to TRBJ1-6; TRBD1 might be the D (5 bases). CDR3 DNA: TGTGCCTGGAGTGTTGGCGGACATAATCGCTCACCCCTCCACTTT. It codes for CAWSVGGHNRSPLHF.